This T cell receptor (beta chain) was sequenced during a study of memory CD4+ T cells and cytomegalovirus serostatus. About this clone: Its antigen is not known.

The CDR3 runs to 16 residues. The V end lost 3 bases, the J end lost 2 bases, and 14 bases lay between the germline ends. The germline CDR1 and CDR2 sequences are ENHRY and SYGVKD. As handled by the study authors: After removing out-of-frame reads, millions of distinct TCRbeta sequences remained. TCRdb's copy holds only in-frame clones and misses some; the assay was immunoSEQ multiplex PCR. That table is the source of V, J and clone size, and D and trimming were worked out from the DNA. Of about 82,000 clones listed, about 85% are singletons. General study findings and limits: CD4+ memory repertoires contained about two fifths of the 164 reported CMV TCRbeta sequences.

The sort gate was single viable CD3+CD4+CD8-CD45RO+ cells for memory CD4+ T cells. The sequenced sample consisted of memory CD4+ T cells from blood. This sequence originates from an adult in good health and CMV-seronegative. The V and J genes are TRBV10-3 and TRBJ1-3, with TRBD1 as a possible D gene (6 bases). The CDR3 reads CAISDVNRDPGNTIYF. The CDR3 DNA follows: TGTGCCATCAGTGATGTAAACAGGGATCCTGGAAACACCATATATTTT.